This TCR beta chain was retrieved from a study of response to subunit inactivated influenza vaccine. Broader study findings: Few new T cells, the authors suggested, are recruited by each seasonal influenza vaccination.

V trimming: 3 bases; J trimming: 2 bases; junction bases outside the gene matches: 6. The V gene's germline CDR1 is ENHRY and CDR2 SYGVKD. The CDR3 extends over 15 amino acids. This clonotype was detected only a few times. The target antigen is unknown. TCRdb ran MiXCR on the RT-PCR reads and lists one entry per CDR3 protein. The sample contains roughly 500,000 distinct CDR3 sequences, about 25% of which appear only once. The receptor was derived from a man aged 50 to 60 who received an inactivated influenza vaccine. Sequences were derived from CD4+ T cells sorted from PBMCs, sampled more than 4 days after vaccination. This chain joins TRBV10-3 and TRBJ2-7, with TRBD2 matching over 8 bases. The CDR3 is CAISDRTSTTYEQYF. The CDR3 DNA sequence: TGTGCCATCAGTGACCGGACTAGCACTACCTACGAGCAGTACTTC.